The clone carrying this TCR beta chain turned up a few times. This sample was taken from a study of blood T cell repertoires in COVID-19. Study details: The United States, Italy and Spain provided the acute and convalescent COVID-19 samples. Sample material is recorded as cDNA or gDNA derived from T cells, B-cell-depleted T cells, or PBMCs.

Authors' analysis steps: Reference gene primer amplification gave estimated nucleated cell counts. Profiling relied on immunoSEQ multiplex PCR, and the TCRdb table lists in-frame clones only, not all of them. Clone size and the V and J calls come from that table; the DNA yielded D and trimming. Found here are 200,000 to 250,000 clones, less than 90% of them singletons; the top ten hold under 2.5%. This receptor was taken from a man between 35 and 55 years old with active or convalescent COVID-19. Sequencing was done on a sample of peripheral blood.

The CDR3 bases are TGTGCGGGGAGGGGACAGGATCATGACTACACCTTC. Residues: CAGRGQDHDYTF. The rearrangement uses TRBV2 and TRBJ1-2; 8 bases map to TRBD1. Germline V gives CDR1 SNHLY, CDR2 FYNNEI. The CDR3 is 12 amino acids. Variable domain in full (rest from reference TRBV2 and TRBJ1-2): EPEVTQTPSHQVTQMGQEVILRCVPISNHLYFYWYRQILGQKVEFLVSFYNNEISEKSEIFDDQFSVERPDGSNFTLKIRSTKLEDSAMYFCAGRGQDHDYTFGSGTRLTVV.